This T cell receptor beta chain was captured in a study of blood T cell repertoires in COVID-19. Study overall: Some COVID-19 samples were acute and others convalescent; all came from the United States, Italy and Spain.

V gave up 0 bases and J gave up 4 bases; unmatched junction bases: 10. The germline V gene has CDR1 ENHRY and CDR2 SYGVKD. The CDR3 runs to 18 residues. Authors' analysis steps: Estimates of nucleated cell counts were drawn from the amplification of reference gene primers. Sequencing was performed with immunoSEQ multiplex PCR; in TCRdb, only in-frame clones are kept and a portion is missing. V, J and clone size were drawn from that table, and D and trimming were deduced from the DNA. The table has roughly 300,000 clones, 91% seen once; the top ten hold about 2%. V is TRBV10-3 and J is TRBJ2-7; TRBD1 agrees at 12 bases. The TCR comes from a woman aged 25-40 years with COVID-19, enrolled during active disease. The source material was peripheral blood. CDR3 nucleotide sequence: TGTGCCATCAGTGAGTCATGGGGGACAGGGGGCTTTCTTTACGAGCAGTACTTC. Its translation is CAISESWGTGGFLYEQYF.